Sequencing of this T cell receptor beta chain was carried out in a study of PD-1 blockade in classical Hodgkin lymphoma. All patients relapsed after autologous stem cell transplantation, and brentuximab vedotin exposure varied. Magnetic negative selection served to purify CD4+ T cells out of PBMCs that had been thawed. Sequenced by immunoSEQ multiplex PCR; TCRdb stores in-frame clones only, minus some. The table includes about 23,000 clones, roughly 89% detected once. A note on this clone: Its specificity is not known. This sample includes further DNA sequences coding for the same CDR3.

The germline V gene has CDR1 MNHEY and CDR2 SVGAGI. Between the trimmed V and J ends, which lost 2 bases and 3 bases, there was a span of 10 bases. The CDR3 is 14 residues long. Study-wide points: Sources of repertoire differences remain undefined, possibly disease activity or prior therapy. Unlike CD8+ TCR diversity, which did not rise significantly by C4D1, CD4+ TCR diversity did. Newly diagnosed and completely responding patients shared comparable baseline diversity.

The TCR sequence derives from a human donor with classical Hodgkin lymphoma. Specimen: CD4+ T cells from blood, collected at baseline. The rearrangement links TRBV6-5 to TRBJ1-2; no firm D call. The DNA of the CDR3 is TGTGCCAGCAGTTACGGGGAGTCGGACTATGGCTACACCTTC. Its translation is CASSYGESDYGYTF.